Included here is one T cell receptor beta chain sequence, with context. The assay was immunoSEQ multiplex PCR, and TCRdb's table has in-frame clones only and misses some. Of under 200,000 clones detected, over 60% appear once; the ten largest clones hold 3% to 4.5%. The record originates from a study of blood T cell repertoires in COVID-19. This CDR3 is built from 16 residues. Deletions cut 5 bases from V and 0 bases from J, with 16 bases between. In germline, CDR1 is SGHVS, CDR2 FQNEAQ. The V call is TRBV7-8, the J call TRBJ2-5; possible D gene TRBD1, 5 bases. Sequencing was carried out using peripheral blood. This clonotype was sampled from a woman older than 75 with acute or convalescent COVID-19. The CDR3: CASSHGGAGNQETQYF. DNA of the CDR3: TGTGCCAGCAGCCACGGTGGGGCAGGCAACCAAGAGACCCAGTACTTC.